The entry that follows covers one TCR beta chain sequence. Its antigen is as yet unknown. The entry originates in a study of graft-versus-host responses after intestinal transplantation. Generated by immunoSEQ multiplex PCR, the TCRdb table keeps only in-frame clones and is missing some. The sample records 110,000 to 150,000 clones, roughly 91% being singletons. Unmatched junction bases numbered 10, after V lost 6 bases and J lost 3 bases. CDR3 length: 17 amino acids. Germline CDR1 and CDR2: MDHEN and SYDVKM. Whole-study findings and limits: Recipient marrow held GvH clones, some first seen in ileum or blood.

The clonotype originates from a human donor who received an intestinal transplant. The chain has TRBV28 and TRBJ2-7, with TRBD2 matching over 14 bases. The specimen was unstimulated CD4+ T cells sorted from spleen or lymph node cells, collected before intestinal transplant. The DNA for the CDR3 is TGTGCCAGCAGCAGACTAGCGGGAGGGCACTTCTTCTACGAGCAGTACTTC. Encoded protein: CASSRLAGGHFFYEQYF.